The 15 T cell receptor beta chains given below trace back to one sample, sequenced in a study of Graves' ophthalmopathy and Graves' hyperthyroidism. RNA transcripts were the source from which TCR beta CDR3 regions were amplified. The first-round RT-PCR employed HTBI primers together with the Qiagen OneStep RT-PCR kit. A multiplex PCR was then performed as the second round. Using its own MiXCR run on the multiplex PCR reads, TCRdb lists one record per CDR3 protein. The table shows a few hundred thousand distinct CDR3 sequences, with 15% occurring only once. The source material was peripheral blood. Receptors originate from a woman aged 18-30 years with stable Graves' hyperthyroidism.

The table lists this clonotype with many counts. This chain joins TRBV24-1 and TRBJ1-5; no reliable D call. CDR3 length: 15 amino acids. V lost 9 bases and J 5 bases, leaving 19 bases between the germline ends. The germline CDR1 and CDR2 sequences are KGHDR and SFDVKD. The CDR3: CATGASGRGDQPQHF. The CDR3 DNA is TGTGCCACCGGAGCCTCAGGACGAGGCGATCAGCCCCAGCATTTT.

This clonotype has at least ten counts. The chain carries TRBV20-1 and TRBJ1-2, with a tentative D call TRBD1 (5 bases). Germline CDR1 and CDR2: DFQATT and SNEGSKA (reference sequence). Trimming shortened V by 2 bases and J by 2 bases, and 9 bases separated the two germline ends. This CDR3 is built from 13 residues. CDR3 nucleotide sequence: TGCAGTGCTAGATCACCAGGGAACTATGGCTACACCTTC. This encodes CSARSPGNYGYTF.

This clonotype was observed at least ten times. The rearrangement joins TRBV15 to TRBJ1-1; D possibly corresponds to TRBD1 (5 bases). V was shortened by 6 bases and J by 1 base, with 15 bases between the two germline ends. The CDR3 has 15 amino acids. CDR1 is LNHNV and CDR2 is YYDKDF in the germline V gene (reference sequence). DNA for the CDR3: TGTGCCACCAGTCGCCGGCAGACAGCGAACACTGAAGCTTTCTTT. It encodes CATSRRQTANTEAFF.

This sequence joins TRBV7-2 and TRBJ2-5, with unresolved D. This CDR3 spans 15 amino acids. Between the trimmed V and J ends, which lost 2 bases and 4 bases, there was a span of 14 bases. Germline V gives CDR1 SGHTA, CDR2 FQGNSA. CDR3 nucleotide sequence: TGTGCCAGCAGCTTATCTAAATGGCCAGGAGAGACCCAGTACTTC. Protein product: CASSLSKWPGETQYF.

This clonotype was detected ten times or more. V and J are TRBV3-1 and TRBJ1-4; D unclear. Germline CDR1 reads LGHDT; CDR2 reads YNNKEL (reference sequence). Trimming took off 3 bases at V and 0 bases at J, with 8 bases between the two ends. The CDR3 loop spans 15 amino acids. CDR3 protein: CASSQNPATNEKLFF. Written as DNA, the CDR3 is TGTGCCAGCAGCCAGAACCCAGCAACTAATGAAAAACTGTTTTTT.

This clonotype was seen ten or more times. V gene TRBV20-1 combines with J gene TRBJ2-7, with TRBD1 matching over 8 bases. The V and J ends lost 0 bases and 2 bases, in that order; junction bases with no gene match: 9. This CDR3 is 16 amino acids long. From germline, CDR1 is DFQATT and CDR2 SNEGSKA (reference sequence). This CDR3 reads CSARDRRTGSPYEQYF. In nucleotides, the CDR3 is TGCAGTGCTAGAGATCGCAGGACAGGGAGTCCCTACGAGCAGTACTTC.

This clonotype has a count of ten or more. V is TRBV11-1 and J is TRBJ1-6, with a possible D match to TRBD1 (5 bases). Germline-derived CDR1 and CDR2 are SGHAT and FQDESV (reference sequence). The V gene lost 3 bases and the J gene lost 5 bases, with 11 bases spanning the gap. This CDR3 comprises 15 residues. The CDR3 nucleotides are TGTGCCAGCAGCTTCGTGGGGCATAATAATTCACCCCTCCACTTT. It yields the protein CASSFVGHNNSPLHF.

The chain's CDR3 is CATSRLPGQGSTQPQHF. CDR3 nucleotide sequence: TGTGCCACCAGCAGACTTCCCGGACAGGGTTCTACTCAGCCCCAGCATTTT. This sequence joins TRBV15 and TRBJ1-5, with TRBD1 matching over 8 bases. Trimming cost V 2 bases and J 6 bases; bases outside gene matches: 12. Germline V gives CDR1 LNHNV, CDR2 YYDKDF (reference sequence). The CDR3 totals 17 residues.

The sample holds many counts of this clonotype. V gene TRBV11-2 combines with J gene TRBJ1-6; 7 nucleotides line up with TRBD1. The J segment lost 0 bases and the V segment lost 3 bases, leaving 14 bases of the junction unmatched. Germline CDR1 SGHAT, CDR2 FQNNGV. This CDR3 is built from 20 residues. The chain's CDR3 is CASSFGWTGPLTSYNSPLHF. The CDR3 DNA reads TGTGCCAGCAGCTTCGGCTGGACAGGCCCACTTACCTCCTATAATTCACCCCTCCACTTT.

The sample holds many counts of this clonotype. The chain carries TRBV12-5 and TRBJ1-6, with TRBD1 as a possible D gene (5 bases). Trimming shortened V by 1 base and J by 10 bases, and 11 bases separated the two germline ends. Germline V CDR1 and CDR2: LGHNT, FRNRAP. CDR3 length: 14 amino acids. The CDR3 loop reads CASGLGQGFSPLHF. The CDR3 bases are TGTGCTAGTGGTTTGGGGCAGGGCTTCTCACCCCTCCACTTT.

This clonotype has only a few counts. The chain combines TRBV12-3 or TRBV12-4 with TRBJ1-5; D gene unclear. There are 15 residues in the CDR3. The V end lost 2 bases, the J end lost 0 bases, and 8 bases lay between the germline ends. Written as DNA, the CDR3 is TGTGCCAGCAGTTTATCAGAAGTTAGCAATCAGCCCCAGCATTTT. It specifies CASSLSEVSNQPQHF.

This clonotype was seen more than once but under ten times. This sequence joins TRBV15 and TRBJ2-5, with D unclear. The germline gives CDR1 LNHNV, CDR2 YYDKDF (reference sequence). V was pared by 6 bases and J by 1 base, with 9 bases between. The CDR3 loop spans 13 amino acids. This chain's CDR3 is CATSRGFQETQYF. The CDR3 nucleotides read TGTGCCACCAGTCGCGGATTCCAAGAGACCCAGTACTTC.

This clonotype was detected ten times or more. The rearrangement uses TRBV19 and TRBJ1-1, with D tentatively TRBD1 (6 bases). Germline V gives CDR1 LNHDA, CDR2 SQIVND (reference sequence). The ends were cut back, 3 bases at V and 6 bases at J, with 8 bases in the middle. The CDR3 covers 12 residues. CDR3 in DNA: TGTGCCAGTAGTATGGACAGAGCTGAAGCTTTCTTT. Translated: CASSMDRAEAFF.

This clonotype was detected ten times or more. The chain links TRBV20-1 to TRBJ1-2; no clear D. There are 12 residues in the CDR3. Germline V gene sequence: CDR1 DFQATT, CDR2 SNEGSKA (reference sequence). V dropped 4 bases and J dropped 4 bases, with 10 bases sitting between them. CDR3 region: CSAKVRIYGYTF. CDR3 in DNA: TGCAGTGCTAAAGTCAGGATCTATGGCTACACCTTC.

The genes are TRBV3-1 and TRBJ1-1; tentatively, D is TRBD1 (6 bases). Looked up from germline, CDR1 is LGHDT and CDR2 is YNNKEL (reference sequence). Trimming removed 5 bases from V and 6 bases from J, with 13 bases in between. The CDR3 loop spans 13 amino acids. CDR3 in amino acids: CASSFTTGPEAFF. The CDR3 DNA reads TGTGCCAGCAGCTTCACTACAGGGCCTGAAGCTTTCTTT.